This T cell receptor beta chain was captured in a study of immune heterogeneity within non-small cell lung tumors. Multiplex PCR relied on 32 V and 13 J primers to amplify TCR beta CDR3. TCRdb used MiXCR to reprocess the multiplex PCR reads, holding one entry per CDR3 protein. This sample has roughly 3,900 distinct CDR3 sequences, with around 25% found just once. Genomic DNA from bulk tumor acted as the template, and 600 ng was loaded per sample. Several biopsies were spaced far apart within each primary tumor and obtained as surgery took place. The study cohort was described as untreated, and its members had newly diagnosed non-small cell lung cancer. They went on to have curative surgery. Study results and caveats: Local tumor mutational burden correlated moderately but significantly with local T-cell clonality (R roughly 0.36).

In its sample, this clonotype was seen a few times. Its antigen is unknown. The sequenced sample was lung tumor tissue. This receptor was identified in a man in his 60s with non-small cell lung cancer.

CDR3 nucleotide sequence: TGTGCCACCCAAGGGAAGGGAGGTCTGAACACTGAAGCTTTCTTT. Its translation: CATQGKGGLNTEAFF. The chain combines TRBV10-3 with TRBJ1-1; D unresolved. Germline values: CDR1 ENHRY, CDR2 SYGVKD. This CDR3 spans 15 amino acids. Trimming stripped 10 bases from V and 0 bases from J, with 18 bases between.